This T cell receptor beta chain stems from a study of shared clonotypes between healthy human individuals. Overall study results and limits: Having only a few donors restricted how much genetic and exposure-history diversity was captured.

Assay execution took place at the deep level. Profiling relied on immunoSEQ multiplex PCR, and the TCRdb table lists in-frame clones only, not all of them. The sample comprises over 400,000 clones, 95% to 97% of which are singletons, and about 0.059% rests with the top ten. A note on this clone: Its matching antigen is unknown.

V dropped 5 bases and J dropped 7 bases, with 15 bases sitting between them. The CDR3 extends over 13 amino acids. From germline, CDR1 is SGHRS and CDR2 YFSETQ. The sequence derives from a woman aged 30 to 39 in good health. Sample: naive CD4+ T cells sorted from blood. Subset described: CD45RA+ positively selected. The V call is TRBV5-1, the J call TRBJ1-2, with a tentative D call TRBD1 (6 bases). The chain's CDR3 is CASRKAGESGYTF. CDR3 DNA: TGCGCCAGCAGGAAGGCAGGGGAAAGTGGCTACACCTTC.